The 16 T cell receptor beta chains given below trace back to one sample, sequenced in a study of OX40 agonist ivuxolimab in advanced cancers. Measured with immunoSEQ multiplex PCR; TCRdb has only the in-frame clones, and not every one. In the table there are 55,000 to 75,000 clones, around nine tenths of which are singletons. The sequences come from CD4+ or CD8+ T cells sorted from blood, collected in a trial of the OX40 agonist ivuxolimab. The receptors here all came from an adult with an advanced solid tumor such as melanoma, head and neck, liver or kidney cancer.

This rearrangement joins TRBV6-6 to TRBJ1-5; the D gene is possibly TRBD1 (5 bases). V gave up 5 bases and J gave up 6 bases, with 11 bases separating them. The CDR3 has 13 amino acids. The V gene's germline CDR1 is MNHNY and CDR2 SVGAGI (reference sequence). The CDR3 region has the DNA TGTGCCAGCAGTCACGAGGGGACTCAGCCCCAGCATTTT. Translation gives CASSHEGTQPQHF.

This clone was seen only once. The V and J genes are TRBV19 and TRBJ2-3; D gene ambiguous. This CDR3 contains 14 residues. Trimming cost V 8 bases and J 0 bases, with 12 bases left between them. The germline V gene encodes CDR1 LNHDA and CDR2 SQIVND (reference sequence). CDR3 amino acids: CASRWAGSTDTQYF. The CDR3 DNA is TGTGCCAGTCGATGGGCTGGGAGCACAGATACGCAGTATTTT.

The chain links TRBV27 to TRBJ2-2; unclear D gene. Per germline, CDR1 MNHEY and CDR2 SMNVEV (reference sequence). CDR3 length: 15 residues. The ends were cut back, 0 bases at V and 3 bases at J, with 8 bases in the middle. The CDR3 reads CASSLSWGYTGELFF. CDR3 nucleotide sequence: TGTGCCAGCAGTTTATCTTGGGGATACACCGGGGAGCTGTTTTTT.

This chain links TRBV7-3 with TRBJ2-1, with TRBD2 matching 11 bases. CDR1 and CDR2 from the germline V gene are SGHTA and FQGTGA. J gave up 8 bases and V 4 bases, and 7 bases lay outside the gene matches. The CDR3 covers 15 residues. As DNA, the CDR3 is TGTGCCAGCAGCTCTTTAGCGGGAGGGACCTATGAGCAGTTCTTC. This encodes CASSSLAGGTYEQFF.

CDR3 nucleotide sequence: TGTGCCAGCAGTTACTTTTCTAATGAAAAACTGTTTTTT. Translated: CASSYFSNEKLFF. The rearrangement links TRBV6-5 to TRBJ1-4; D not certain. This CDR3 has 13 residues. From germline, CDR1 is MNHEY and CDR2 SVGAGI. The ends were cut back, 1 base at V and 3 bases at J, with 3 bases in the middle.

The CDR3 protein is CASYRETYNEQFF. CDR3 sequence (DNA): TGTGCCAGTTACAGGGAAACCTACAATGAGCAGTTCTTC. The chain has TRBV6-1 and TRBJ2-1, with a tentative D call TRBD1 (6 bases). The CDR3 consists of 13 residues. Germline V gene sequence: CDR1 MNHNS, CDR2 SASEGT. The V gene lost 9 bases and the J gene lost 2 bases, with 11 bases spanning the gap.

The rearrangement links TRBV11-2 to TRBJ2-7; 7 nucleotides match TRBD1. V lost 11 bases, J lost 2 bases, and 9 bases stayed unmatched. The CDR3 totals 13 residues. The germline CDR1 and CDR2 sequences are SGHAT and FQNNGV. CDR3 DNA: TGTGCCTCTTCTCGAGGGGGCACCTACGAGCAGTACTTC. It specifies CASSRGGTYEQYF.

This chain connects TRBV19 to TRBJ2-5; tentatively, D is TRBD1 (6 bases). The length of the CDR3 is 14 residues. The V end lost 3 bases, the J end lost 5 bases, and 13 bases lay between the germline ends. Germline V gene data show CDR1 as LNHDA and CDR2 as SQIVND (reference sequence). Here the CDR3 reads CASSMFQGSETQYF. The CDR3 DNA reads TGTGCCAGTAGTATGTTTCAGGGGTCGGAGACCCAGTACTTC. The whole variable domain, remainder taken from reference TRBV19 and TRBJ2-5, is DGGITQSPKYLFRKEGQNVTLSCEQNLNHDAMYWYRQDPGQGLRLIYYSQIVNDFQKGDIAEGYSVSREKKESFPLTVTSAQKNPTAFYLCASSMFQGSETQYFGPGTRLLVL.

The chain joins TRBV28 to TRBJ2-3; 7 nucleotides match TRBD1. Trimming took 5 bases from V and 2 from J; bases not matched to a gene: 7. The CDR3 is made up of 15 amino acids. Germline V CDR1 and CDR2: MDHEN, SYDVKM. The CDR3 is CASSLRDSFTDTQYF. The CDR3 DNA reads TGTGCCAGCAGTCTCCGGGACAGCTTCACAGATACGCAGTATTTT.

The chain employs TRBV4-2 and TRBJ2-7; 7 bases fit TRBD2. The V gene's germline CDR1 is LGHNA and CDR2 YNFKEQ. This CDR3 has 18 residues. With V trimmed by 0 bases and J by 1 base, 12 bases remained unmatched. CDR3 nucleotide sequence: TGTGCCAGCAGCCAAGAGCGGGCCGGAGTAGCGGGTTCCTACGAGCAGTACTTC. This translates into CASSQERAGVAGSYEQYF.

The genes are TRBV5-4 and TRBJ2-1; D gene uncertain. V lost 1 base and J 10 bases, leaving 12 bases between the germline ends. The CDR3 contains 13 residues. Germline V lookup: CDR1 SGHNT, CDR2 YYREEE (reference sequence). CDR3 amino acids: CASSLTPSREQFF. The CDR3 nucleotides read TGTGCCAGCAGCTTGACCCCCAGCCGGGAGCAGTTCTTC.

V is TRBV28 and J is TRBJ2-7; unclear D gene. V lost 4 bases, J lost 0 bases, and 10 bases lay in between. In germline, CDR1 is MDHEN, CDR2 SYDVKM. The CDR3 has 14 amino acids. CDR3 coding DNA: TGTGCCAGCAGTTCCGAATACGTCTCCTACGAGCAGTACTTC. Its protein is CASSSEYVSYEQYF.

The rearrangement uses TRBV5-8 and TRBJ2-1, with a weak D call TRBD2 (5 bases). Trimming took 0 bases from V and 6 from J, leaving 7 bases between them. This CDR3 comprises 13 residues. CDR1 SGHTS and CDR2 YDEGEE come from the germline V gene. The CDR3 is CASSLGGFNEQFF. DNA for the CDR3: TGTGCCAGCAGCTTGGGAGGGTTCAATGAGCAGTTCTTC.

The chain uses TRBV9 and TRBJ2-7; TRBD1 matches at 8 bases. CDR1 is SGDLS and CDR2 is YYNGEE in the germline V gene. V shed 0 bases, J shed 4 bases, and the junction held 6 bases outside the gene matches. The CDR3 is 15 amino acids. The DNA for the CDR3 is TGTGCCAGCAGCGTAGTCCCGACAGGGGAGTACGAGCAGTACTTC. Translated: CASSVVPTGEYEQYF.

V gene TRBV19 combines with J gene TRBJ2-3; 8 positions agree with TRBD2. Germline CDR1 reads LNHDA; CDR2 reads SQIVND (reference sequence). The CDR3 covers 17 residues. V lost 5 bases, J lost 2 bases, and 12 bases stayed unmatched. CDR3 protein: CASSPTLTSGLTDTQYF. The DNA of the CDR3 is TGTGCCAGTAGTCCTACCTTAACTAGCGGCCTCACAGATACGCAGTATTTT.

The rearrangement uses TRBV6-6 and TRBJ2-1; possibly TRBD1 for D (6 bases). The ends were cut back, 6 bases at V and 4 bases at J, with 10 bases in the middle. Germline V gene data show CDR1 as MNHNY and CDR2 as SVGAGI (reference sequence). CDR3 length equals 13 residues. The CDR3 loop is CASRLDSYNEQFF. Written as DNA, the CDR3 is TGTGCCAGCAGGCTGGACAGTTACAATGAGCAGTTCTTC.